This T cell receptor beta chain was profiled in a study of monozygotic twins with inflammatory bowel disease. Concerning this clonotype itself: Its antigen is currently unknown.

Findings and limits, study-wide: No one strong IBD-associated signal or clonotype was supported.

Nested PCRs of approximately 16 and 10 cycles, two in total, were run on TCRalpha and TCRbeta cDNA. One entry per CDR3 protein, without DNA, is what TCRdb gives after re-calling the 5' RACE reads. The specimen's table records about 440,000 distinct CDR3 sequences. This CDR3 region has 14 residues. Germline CDR1 LGHDT, CDR2 YNNKEL (reference sequence). The source of this sequence is a human donor with ulcerative colitis or Crohn's disease, or a healthy co-twin of an affected twin (not recorded which). The source material was blood. The V gene is TRBV3-1, the J gene TRBJ2-7; the D call of TRBD1 rests on TCRdb alone, since no DNA is present to check it. The CDR3 region is CASSLQAGVYEQYF.